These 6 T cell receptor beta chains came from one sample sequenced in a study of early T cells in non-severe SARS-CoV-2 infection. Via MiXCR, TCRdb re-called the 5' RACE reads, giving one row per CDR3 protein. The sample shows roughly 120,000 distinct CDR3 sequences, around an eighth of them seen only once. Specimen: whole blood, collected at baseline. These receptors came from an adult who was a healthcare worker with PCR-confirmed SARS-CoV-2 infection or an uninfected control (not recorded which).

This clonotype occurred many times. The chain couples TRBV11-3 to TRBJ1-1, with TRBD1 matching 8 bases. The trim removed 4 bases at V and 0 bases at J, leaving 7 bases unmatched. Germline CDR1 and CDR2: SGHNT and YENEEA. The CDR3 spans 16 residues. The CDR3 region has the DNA TGTGCCAGCAGCTCCGGACAGGGAGATATGAACACTGAAGCTTTCTTT. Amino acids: CASSSGQGDMNTEAFF.

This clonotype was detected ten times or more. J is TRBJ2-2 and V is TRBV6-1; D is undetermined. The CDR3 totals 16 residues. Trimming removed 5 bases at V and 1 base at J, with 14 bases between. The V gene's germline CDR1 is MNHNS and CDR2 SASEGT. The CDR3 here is CASSRHIRGNTGELFF. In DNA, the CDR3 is TGTGCCAGCAGTCGACATATACGAGGGAACACCGGGGAGCTGTTTTTT.

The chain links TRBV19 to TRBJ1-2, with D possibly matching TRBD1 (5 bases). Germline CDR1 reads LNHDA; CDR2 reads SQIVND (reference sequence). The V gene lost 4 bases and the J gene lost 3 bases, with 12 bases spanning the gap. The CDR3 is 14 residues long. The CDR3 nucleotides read TGTGCCAGTAGTACCTACAGGTCCGACTATGGCTACACCTTC. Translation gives CASSTYRSDYGYTF.

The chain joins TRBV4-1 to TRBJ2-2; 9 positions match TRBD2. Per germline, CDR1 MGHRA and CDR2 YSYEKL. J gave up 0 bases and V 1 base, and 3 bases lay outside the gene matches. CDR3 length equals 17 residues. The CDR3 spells CASSQVAGASNTGELFF. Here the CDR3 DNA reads TGCGCCAGCAGCCAAGTAGCGGGGGCATCGAACACCGGGGAGCTGTTTTTT.

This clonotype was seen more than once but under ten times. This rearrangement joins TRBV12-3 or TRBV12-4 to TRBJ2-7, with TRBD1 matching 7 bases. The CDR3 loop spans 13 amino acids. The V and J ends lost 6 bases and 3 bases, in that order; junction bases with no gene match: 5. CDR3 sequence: CASRPTGVYEQYF. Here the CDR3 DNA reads TGTGCCAGCAGACCCACAGGGGTCTACGAGCAGTACTTC.

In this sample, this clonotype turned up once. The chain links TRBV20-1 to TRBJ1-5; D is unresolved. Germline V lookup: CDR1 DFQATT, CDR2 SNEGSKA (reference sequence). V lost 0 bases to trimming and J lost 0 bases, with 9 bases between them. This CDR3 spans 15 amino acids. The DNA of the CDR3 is TGCAGTGCTAGAGAAGTGGAGGATAGCAATCAGCCCCAGCATTTT. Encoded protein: CSAREVEDSNQPQHF.